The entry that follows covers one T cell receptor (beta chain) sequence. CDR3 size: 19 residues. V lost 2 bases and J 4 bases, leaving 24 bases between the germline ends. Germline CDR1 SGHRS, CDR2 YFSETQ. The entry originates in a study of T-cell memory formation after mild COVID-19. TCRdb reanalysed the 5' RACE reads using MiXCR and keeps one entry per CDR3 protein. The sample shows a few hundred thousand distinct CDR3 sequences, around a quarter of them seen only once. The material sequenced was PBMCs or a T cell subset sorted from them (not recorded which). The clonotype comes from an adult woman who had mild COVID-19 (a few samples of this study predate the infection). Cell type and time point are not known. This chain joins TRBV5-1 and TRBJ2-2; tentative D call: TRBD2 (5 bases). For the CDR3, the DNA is TGCGCCAGCAGCTTAGAGGGAGTAGGAGCGACCTCGGGCACCGGGGAGCTGTTTTTT. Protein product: CASSLEGVGATSGTGELFF.